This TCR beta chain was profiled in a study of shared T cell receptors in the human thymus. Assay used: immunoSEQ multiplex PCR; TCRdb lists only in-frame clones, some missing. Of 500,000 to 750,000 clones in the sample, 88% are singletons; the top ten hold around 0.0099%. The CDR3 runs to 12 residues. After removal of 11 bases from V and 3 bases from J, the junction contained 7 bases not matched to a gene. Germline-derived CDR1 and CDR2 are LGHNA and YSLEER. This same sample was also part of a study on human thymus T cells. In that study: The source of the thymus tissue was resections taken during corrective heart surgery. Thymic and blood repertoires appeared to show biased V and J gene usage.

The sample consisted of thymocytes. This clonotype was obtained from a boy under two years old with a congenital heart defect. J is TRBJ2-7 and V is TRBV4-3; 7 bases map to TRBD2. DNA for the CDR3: TGCGCCCCAGTGACTAGCAACTACGAGCAGTACTTC. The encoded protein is CAPVTSNYEQYF.